The present entry profiles one TCR beta chain with its context. The length of the CDR3 is 16 residues. Germline V gene sequence: CDR1 SGHRS, CDR2 YFSETQ. Trimming took off 1 base at V and 0 bases at J, with 12 bases between the two ends. These data originate in a study of blood T cell repertoires in COVID-19. Individuals aged roughly 18 to 95 years were recruited from 24 US areas. TCRdb keeps only in-frame clones here, not all; method: immunoSEQ multiplex PCR. Of fewer than 300,000 clones in the sample, about nine tenths are singletons; the top ten hold around 1.3%. The genes are TRBV5-1 and TRBJ2-3; tentatively, D is TRBD1 (6 bases). The material sequenced was PBMCs or T cells enriched from blood (not recorded which). The receptor's source is a woman in her 40s with acute COVID-19. This chain's CDR3 is CASSLNDRSSTDTQYF. CDR3 nucleotide sequence: TGCGCCAGCAGCTTGAATGACAGGTCTAGCACAGATACGCAGTATTTT. The full variable domain, in which reference TRBV5-1 and TRBJ2-3 provide the parts outside the CDR3, is KAGVTQTPRYLIKTRGQQVTLSCSPISGHRSVSWYQQTPGQGLQFLFEYFSETQRNKGNFPGRFSGRQFSNSRSEMNVSTLELGDSALYLCASSLNDRSSTDTQYFGPGTRLTVL.